This TCR beta chain derives from a study of OX40 agonist ivuxolimab in advanced cancers. CDR3 length equals 18 residues. Germline V gene sequence: CDR1 SGHKS, CDR2 YYEKEE (reference sequence). Trimming at V came to 0 bases and at J to 4 bases, leaving 10 bases not matched to a gene. This clone was detected once. Sequenced by immunoSEQ multiplex PCR; TCRdb stores in-frame clones only, minus some. This sample has 65,000 to 75,000 clones; 90% to 95% occur once, and the top ten carry over 0.35%. This material consisted of CD4+ or CD8+ T cells sorted from blood, taken in a trial of the OX40 agonist ivuxolimab. The clonotype originates from an adult with an advanced solid tumor such as melanoma, head and neck, liver or kidney cancer. The chain links TRBV5-5 to TRBJ2-2, with TRBD1 matching over 9 bases. The CDR3: CASSLGDAWTGATGELFF. The CDR3 DNA reads as TGTGCCAGCAGCTTGGGGGATGCTTGGACAGGGGCCACCGGGGAGCTGTTTTTT.